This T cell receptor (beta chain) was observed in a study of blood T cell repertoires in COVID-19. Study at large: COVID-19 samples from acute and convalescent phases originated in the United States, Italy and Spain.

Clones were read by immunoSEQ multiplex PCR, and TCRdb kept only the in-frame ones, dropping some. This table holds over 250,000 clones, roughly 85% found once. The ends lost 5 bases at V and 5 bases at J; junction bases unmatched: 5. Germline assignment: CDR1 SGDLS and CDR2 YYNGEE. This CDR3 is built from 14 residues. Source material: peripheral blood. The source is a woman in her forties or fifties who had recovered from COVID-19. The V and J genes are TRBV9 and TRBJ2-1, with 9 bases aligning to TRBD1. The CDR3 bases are TGTGCCAGCAGACCGGACAGGGGAGACAATGAGCAGTTCTTC. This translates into CASRPDRGDNEQFF.